The 18 T cell receptor beta chains listed next were all sequenced from one sample in a study of vaccination effects on CD4 cells after COVID-19. Here immunoSEQ multiplex PCR was the method, and the copy in TCRdb shows in-frame clones only, minus some. The table has 70,000 or so clones, over 60% seen once. These receptors are not linked to any known antigen. CD4+ T cells specific for antigen were expanded with viral peptide pools by the ViraFEST assay before sequencing. Following a 10-day culture, CD4+ T cells were purified. PCR confirmed that the person was infected with SARS-CoV-2 between March and December 2020. The sequencing used CD4+ T cells from PBMCs cultured with HIV peptides, collected before COVID-19 vaccination. Subset in this sample: HIV-1 Nef peptide pool negative control/reference culture. These receptors were obtained from a human donor who had a prior SARS-CoV-2 infection.

The V and J genes are TRBV2 and TRBJ2-3, with a possible D match to TRBD2 (6 bases). The V and J ends lost 4 bases and 6 bases respectively, with 20 bases between them. Germline CDR1 and CDR2: SNHLY and FYNNEI. The CDR3 contains 16 residues. CDR3 nucleotides: TGTGCCAGCAGTGGCGGCGGGATAGGCTTTATGGATACGCAGTATTTT. Its protein is CASSGGGIGFMDTQYF.

The genes are TRBV29-1 and TRBJ2-3; 7 nucleotides agree with TRBD2. The CDR3 spans 13 residues. J was trimmed by 6 bases and V by 6 bases; bases with no gene match: 9. Germline CDR1 is SQVTM and CDR2 is ANQGSEA. This CDR3 is CSVQAGTLDTQYF. The CDR3 bases are TGCAGCGTCCAAGCGGGGACCTTGGATACGCAGTATTTT.

This clone appeared a few times. This same CDR3 is encoded by further DNA sequences in the sample. The chain combines TRBV3-1 (or the pseudogene TRBV3-2) with TRBJ1-4; unclear D gene. Germline V lookup: CDR1 LGHDT, CDR2 YNNKEL (reference sequence). The CDR3 is made up of 14 amino acids. V dropped 0 bases and J dropped 5 bases, with 7 bases sitting between them. The CDR3 coding sequence is TGTGCCAGCAGCCAAGATTTGGGGAATGAAAAACTGTTTTTT. Amino acids: CASSQDLGNEKLFF.

The gene calls are TRBV6-5 and TRBJ1-3; D is unresolved. The germline gives CDR1 MNHEY, CDR2 SVGAGI. V was pared by 7 bases and J by 0 bases, with 10 bases between. The CDR3 extends over 14 amino acids. This CDR3 reads CASITDYSGNTIYF. CDR3 in DNA: TGTGCCAGCATTACGGACTACTCTGGAAACACCATATATTTT.

Of note for this clone: A read error may produce the germline difference seen at one junction end. Other DNA sequences in the sample encode the same CDR3. CDR3 sequence reads: CASSFSYNEQFF. The CDR3 DNA reads as TGTGCCAGCAGTTTTTCCTATAATGAGCAGTTCTTC. The chain couples TRBV12-3 or TRBV12-4 to TRBJ2-1; D remains ambiguous. The CDR3 is 12 amino acids.

The J gene is TRBJ2-1, the V gene TRBV19; tentatively, D is TRBD2 (6 bases). Germline CDR1 is LNHDA and CDR2 is SQIVND (reference sequence). Trimming cost V 3 bases and J 7 bases, with 16 bases left between them. The length of the CDR3 is 15 residues. The CDR3 nucleotides read TGTGCCAGTAGTATGTGGGTCGGGGGAACTAATGAGCAGTTCTTC. This codes for CASSMWVGGTNEQFF.

This clone was seen just once. This chain uses TRBV10-3 with TRBJ1-4, with D unresolved. CDR3 size: 15 residues. V lost 0 bases and J lost 0, with 5 bases in between. Germline-derived CDR1 and CDR2 are ENHRY and SYGVKD. The CDR3: CAISESYSTNEKLFF. The CDR3 DNA sequence: TGTGCCATCAGTGAGTCGTACTCAACTAATGAAAAACTGTTTTTT.

V and J are TRBV6-1 and TRBJ1-2, with no clear D. The CDR3 contains 13 residues. Trimming removed 2 bases at V and 1 base at J, with 5 bases between. The germline V gene encodes CDR1 MNHNS and CDR2 SASEGT. Written as DNA, the CDR3 is TGTGCCAGCAGTGAAACGGGTAACTATGGCTACACCTTC. Translating gives CASSETGNYGYTF.

This clone came up a few times. The chain links TRBV2 to TRBJ1-6; tentative D call: TRBD1 (5 bases). CDR3 size: 13 residues. CDR1 is SNHLY, CDR2 FYNNEI, per germline. Trimming stripped 6 bases from V and 8 bases from J, with 11 bases between. The CDR3 coding sequence is TGTGCCAGCAGCGTGGGGGTGGATTCACCCCTCCACTTT. Protein sequence: CASSVGVDSPLHF.

V gene TRBV3-1 (or the pseudogene TRBV3-2) combines with J gene TRBJ1-4, with 11 bases aligning to TRBD1. The J segment lost 8 bases and the V segment lost 4 bases, leaving 3 bases of the junction unmatched. CDR1 and CDR2 from the germline V gene are LGHDT and YNNKEL (reference sequence). The CDR3 contains 14 residues. The CDR3 DNA sequence: TGTGCCAGCAGCCTGGACAGGGGGCGCGAAAAACTGTTTTTT. The encoded protein is CASSLDRGREKLFF.

This chain connects TRBV19 to TRBJ1-2; the D gene is possibly TRBD1 (5 bases). Germline assignment: CDR1 LNHDA and CDR2 SQIVND (reference sequence). The CDR3 covers 14 residues. Trimming removed 8 bases at V and 4 bases at J, with 17 bases between. CDR3 region: CASPPQQEAYGYTF. The CDR3 bases are TGTGCCAGTCCTCCCCAACAGGAAGCCTATGGCTACACCTTC.

The chain uses TRBV7-2 and TRBJ1-1; no firm D call. Trimming cost V 2 bases and J 3 bases, with 4 bases left between them. This CDR3 is built from 12 residues. Germline values: CDR1 SGHTA, CDR2 FQGNSA. CDR3 protein: CASSLIYTEAFF. CDR3 nucleotide sequence: TGTGCCAGCAGCTTAATATACACTGAAGCTTTCTTT.

The rearrangement uses TRBV6-2 or TRBV6-3 and TRBJ2-1; D ambiguous. The germline gives CDR1 MNHEY, CDR2 SVGEGT. V was trimmed by 2 bases and J by 6 bases, leaving 8 bases between them. The CDR3 runs to 13 residues. CDR3 nucleotides: TGTGCCAGCAGTTACCCTAGTGTCAATGAGCAGTTCTTC. Translating gives CASSYPSVNEQFF.

For the CDR3, the DNA is TGTGCCAGCAGCTCCGGTAGCACTGAAGCTTTCTTT. Protein: CASSSGSTEAFF. The rearrangement links TRBV11-3 to TRBJ1-1, with D unclear. V was shortened by 4 bases and J by 4 bases, with 7 bases between the two germline ends. Germline V CDR1 and CDR2: SGHNT, YENEEA. The CDR3 spans 12 residues. The variable domain in full, with the rest retrieved from reference TRBV11-3 and TRBJ1-1, is EAGVVQSPRYKIIEKKQPVAFWCNPISGHNTLYWYLQNLGQGPELLIRYENEEAVDDSQLPKDRFSAERLKGVDSTLKIQPAELGDSAVYLCASSSGSTEAFFGQGTRLTVV.

CDR3: CASSRQGGPLSGANVLTF. The CDR3 coding sequence is TGTGCCAGCAGCCGCCAGGGGGGGCCATTATCTGGGGCCAACGTCCTGACTTTC. The chain recombines TRBV9 with TRBJ2-6; D may match TRBD1 or TRBD2 (7 bases each). Trimming took off 4 bases at V and 1 base at J, with 18 bases between the two ends. The CDR3 covers 18 residues. The germline V gene encodes CDR1 SGDLS and CDR2 YYNGEE.

In its sample, this clone was seen a few times. The chain is built from TRBV7-9 and TRBJ1-6; D call uncertain. V gave up 1 base and J gave up 9 bases, with 7 bases separating them. Germline V gene data show CDR1 as SEHNR and CDR2 as FQNEAQ (reference sequence). This CDR3 contains 13 residues. CDR3 sequence (DNA): TGTGCCAGCAGCTTAGGGGCGGGTTCACCCCTCCACTTT. Translation: CASSLGAGSPLHF.

The sample holds one count of this clone. The gene calls are TRBV19 and TRBJ2-1, with TRBD2 matching over 11 bases. The CDR3 sequence is 19 residues long. Germline trimming cut 8 bases from V and 0 bases from J; bases unmatched to any gene: 15. Germline V lookup: CDR1 LNHDA, CDR2 SQIVND (reference sequence). CDR3 nucleotide sequence: TGTGCCAGTTCACTAACCTCGGGACTAGCGGTTAGCTCCTACAATGAGCAGTTCTTC. Encoded protein: CASSLTSGLAVSSYNEQFF.

This sequence joins TRBV19 and TRBJ2-7; D assignment may be TRBD1 or TRBD2 (5 bases each). Looked up from germline, CDR1 is LNHDA and CDR2 is SQIVND (reference sequence). The CDR3 runs 14 residues. V was shortened by 3 bases and J by 0 bases, with 9 bases between the two germline ends. The CDR3 loop reads CASSIGTDSYEQYF. In DNA form, the CDR3 reads TGTGCCAGTAGTATCGGGACGGACTCCTACGAGCAGTACTTC.